This T cell receptor (beta chain) was sequenced for a study of shared clonotypes between healthy human individuals. Study-wide findings and caveats: Larger estimated richness was generally recorded for naive subsets relative to memory subsets.

Notes on this clone: Its antigen is unknown.

V lost 3 bases, J lost 8 bases, and 12 bases stayed unmatched. CDR3 length: 17 residues. From germline, CDR1 is SGHTA and CDR2 FQGNSA. Here immunoSEQ multiplex PCR was the method, and the copy in TCRdb shows in-frame clones only, minus some. The sample contains approximately 2,000,000 clones, around 95% of which appear only once. Naive CD8 cells lacked CD45RO, underwent positive selection for CCR7 and left out terminally differentiated effector memory CD45RA+ cells. J is TRBJ2-1 and V is TRBV7-2, with 11 bases matching TRBD2. Input material: naive CD8+ T cells from PBMCs. This clonotype was obtained from a man between 18 and 29 years old in good health. Some clones in this sample may be carry-over from other donors' samples. CDR3 in amino acids: CASSFTLLAGVSDEQFF. For the CDR3, the DNA is TGTGCCAGCAGCTTCACCTTACTAGCGGGAGTTTCCGATGAGCAGTTCTTC.